This T cell receptor (beta chain) was observed in a study of breast tumors, draining lymph nodes, adjacent tissues. Regarding the study as a whole: Findings are consistent with lymph node origin and intratumoral expansion of most tumor T cells. Tumor TCR diversity was below lymph nodes but above nontumor tissue. Tumor T cell lymph node origin was a supported hypothesis, not proven.

About this clonotype: Its target is not known.

TCRdb re-analysed the multiplex PCR reads in MiXCR, keeping a single row per CDR3 protein. The repertoire has 20,000 to 25,000 distinct CDR3 sequences, under 60% of them found once; the top ten carry roughly an eighth. Trimming stripped 4 bases from V and 2 bases from J, with 14 bases between. CDR1 and CDR2 from the germline V gene are LGHNA and YSLEER. This CDR3 is 15 amino acids long. This clonotype was sampled from a female donor with breast cancer. Some clones in this sample may be carry-over from other donors' samples. The specimen was breast tumor tissue. The gene calls are TRBV4-3 and TRBJ1-2; D might be TRBD1 (6 bases). The CDR3 DNA is TGCGCCAGCAGCCCCTTTGGGGGGGCCAACTATGGCTACACCTTC. Amino acids: CASSPFGGANYGYTF.